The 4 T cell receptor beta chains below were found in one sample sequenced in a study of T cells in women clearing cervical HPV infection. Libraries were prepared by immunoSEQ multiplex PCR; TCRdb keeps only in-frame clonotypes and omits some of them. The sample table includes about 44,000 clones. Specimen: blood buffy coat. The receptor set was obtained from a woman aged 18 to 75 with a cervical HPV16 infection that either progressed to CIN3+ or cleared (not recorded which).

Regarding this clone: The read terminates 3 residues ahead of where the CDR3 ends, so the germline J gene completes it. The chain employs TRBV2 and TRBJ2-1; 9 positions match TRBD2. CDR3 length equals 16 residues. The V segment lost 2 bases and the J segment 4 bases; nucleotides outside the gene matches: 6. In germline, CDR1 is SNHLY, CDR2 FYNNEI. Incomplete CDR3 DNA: TGTGCCAGCAGTGAACGCGCGCTAGCGGGGTACAATGAG. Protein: CASSERALAGYNE. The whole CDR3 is CASSERALAGYNEQFF.

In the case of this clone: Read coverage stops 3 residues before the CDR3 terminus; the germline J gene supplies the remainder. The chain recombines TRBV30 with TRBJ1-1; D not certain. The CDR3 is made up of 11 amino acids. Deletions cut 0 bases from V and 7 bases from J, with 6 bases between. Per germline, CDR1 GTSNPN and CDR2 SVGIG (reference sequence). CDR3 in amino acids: CAWSVQYEAFF. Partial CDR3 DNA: TGTGCCTGGAGTGTACAATATGAA.

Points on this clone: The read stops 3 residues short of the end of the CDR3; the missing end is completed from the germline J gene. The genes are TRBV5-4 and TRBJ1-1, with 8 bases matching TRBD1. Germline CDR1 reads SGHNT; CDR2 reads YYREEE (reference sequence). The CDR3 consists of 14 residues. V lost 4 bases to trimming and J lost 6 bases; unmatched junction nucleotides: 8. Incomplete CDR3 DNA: TGTGCCAGCAGCCTTACAGGGGGATTTCCTGAA. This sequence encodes CASSLTGGFPE. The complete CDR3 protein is CASSLTGGFPEAFF.

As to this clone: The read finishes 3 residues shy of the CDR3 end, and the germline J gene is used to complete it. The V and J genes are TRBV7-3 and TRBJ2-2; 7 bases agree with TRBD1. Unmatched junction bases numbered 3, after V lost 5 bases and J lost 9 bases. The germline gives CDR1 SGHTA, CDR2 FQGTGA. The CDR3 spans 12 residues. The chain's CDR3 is CASSEQGRELFF. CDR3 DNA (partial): TGTGCCAGCAGCGAACAGGGGCGGGAG.